A selection of T cell receptor beta chains follows, all from one sample in a study of blood T cells in healthy people across ages. TCRdb redid the calling of the 5' RACE reads with MiXCR, one entry per CDR3 protein. Here the sample spans about 900,000 distinct CDR3 sequences, approximately 49% being singletons. Sequencing was carried out using blood. The receptors come from a man aged 30-40 years in good health. Each CDR3 is given with its conserved first and last residue. The D gene is left open where the match is weak. A row's size may be missing; if present it is once, few, many or a size class.

. TRBJ2-1 TRBV7-2 . CASSPKPGLDNEQFF TGTGCCAGCAGCCCAAAACCGGGTCTGGACAATGAGCAGTTCTTC
TRBD2 TRBJ2-6 TRBV7-6 . CASSLLAGSSGANVLTF TGTGCCAGCAGCTTACTAGCGGGGAGTTCTGGGGCCAACGTCCTGACTTTC
. TRBJ2-6 TRBV4-1 . CASSQEGSALSGANALTF TGCGCCAGCAGCCAAGAGGGGTCTGCCCTCTCTGGGGCCAACGCCCTGACTTTC
. TRBJ2-5 TRBV6-6 . CASSRDSYKQYF TGTGCCAGCAGTCGGGACTCCTACAAGCAGTACTTC
. TRBJ2-3 TRBV4-1 . CASTEDYSLGDTRYF TGCGCCAGCACCGAGGACTATTCTTTAGGGGATACGCGGTATTTT
. TRBJ2-3 TRBV27 . CASRGTAIDPDTQYF TGTGCCAGCCGCGGGACAGCCATCGATCCAGATACGCAGTATTTT
. TRBJ2-3 TRBV6-4 . CASSDGLAADAQYF TGCGCCAGCAGTGACGGGCTAGCAGCAGATGCGCAGTATTTT
. TRBJ2-6 TRBV21-1 few CASSSYGIRSGANVLTF TGTGCCAGCAGCAGCTATGGCATACGCTCTGGGGCCAACGTCCTGACTTTC
. TRBJ2-7 TRBV29-1 . CSANIDIASYEQYF TGCAGCGCTAACATAGACATAGCCTCCTACGAGCAGTACTTC
. TRBJ1-6 TRBV6-5 . CASSDGSSYNSPLHF TGTGCCAGCAGTGACGGCAGCTCCTATAATTCACCCCTCCACTTT
TRBD2 TRBJ2-3 TRBV20-1 few CSARFSGTSGGRADTQYF TGCAGTGCTAGGTTTTCCGGGACTAGCGGGGGTAGGGCAGATACGCAGTATTTT
TRBD1 TRBJ2-3 TRBV3-1 once CASSHVRGTGGADAQYF TGTGCCAGCAGCCACGTCCGCGGGACAGGGGGAGCAGATGCGCAGTATTTT
. TRBJ2-2 TRBV24-1 . CATSVPGDTGELFF TGTGCCACCAGTGTCCCAGGGGACACCGGGGAGCTGTTTTTT
. TRBJ2-7 TRBV28 many CASSFSAGGGEQYF TGTGCCAGCAGTTTTAGTGCAGGGGGGGGCGAGCAGTACTTC
. TRBJ1-1 TRBV7-2 few CASSPFGTTEAFF TGTGCCAGCAGCCCCTTCGGGACCACTGAAGCTTTCTTT
. TRBJ2-7 TRBV6-6 . CASSSGQRGEQYF TGTGCCAGCAGTTCGGGACAAAGGGGCGAGCAGTACTTC
. TRBJ1-4 TRBV12-3/TRBV12-4 . CASSFRRATTNEKLFF TGTGCCAGCAGCTTCCGGAGAGCCACAACTAATGAAAAACTGTTTTTT
. TRBJ2-4 TRBV7-9 . CASSLAGPREQYF TGTGCCAGCAGCTTAGCAGGGCCCAGGGAGCAGTACTTC
TRBD2 TRBJ2-3 TRBV12-3/TRBV12-4 . CASSASGGGADTQYF TGTGCCAGCTCAGCTAGCGGGGGGGGCGCAGATACGCAGTATTTT
TRBD1 TRBJ2-4 TRBV25-1 . CASSDPPRGPQQYF TGTGCCAGCAGTGATCCCCCGAGGGGGCCACAGCAGTACTTC
. TRBJ1-5 TRBV6-2/TRBV6-3 . CASSYSSQPQHF TGTGCCAGCAGTTACTCGAGTCAGCCCCAGCATTTT
TRBD2 TRBJ2-1 TRBV3-1 . CASSQERTSGGIKQFF TGTGCCAGCAGCCAAGAACGAACTAGCGGGGGTATAAAGCAGTTCTTC
. TRBJ2-7 TRBV20-1 . CSARVQFEQYF TGCAGTGCTAGAGTCCAGTTCGAGCAGTACTTC
. TRBJ1-5 TRBV12-3/TRBV12-4 once CASSLGYGTDSNQPQHF TGTGCCAGCAGTCTTGGCTACGGGACGGATAGCAATCAGCCCCAGCATTTT
TRBD2 TRBJ2-7 TRBV12-3/TRBV12-4 . CASSPTRTGGYEQYF TGTGCCAGCAGTCCAACTAGGACGGGAGGCTACGAGCAGTACTTC
. TRBJ2-7 TRBV7-6 few CASSLEEGSYEQYF TGTGCCAGCAGCTTAGAGGAGGGATCCTACGAGCAGTACTTC
. TRBJ1-5 TRBV6-6 . CASSRWERGQPQHF TGTGCCAGCAGTAGATGGGAACGGGGGCAGCCCCAGCATTTT
. TRBJ2-5 TRBV10-3 many CAISESVGSGTQYF TGTGCCATCAGTGAGTCGGTAGGCTCCGGGACCCAGTACTTC
. TRBJ2-1 TRBV10-3 . CATDPRGDNEQFF TGTGCCACCGATCCGAGAGGCGACAATGAGCAGTTCTTC